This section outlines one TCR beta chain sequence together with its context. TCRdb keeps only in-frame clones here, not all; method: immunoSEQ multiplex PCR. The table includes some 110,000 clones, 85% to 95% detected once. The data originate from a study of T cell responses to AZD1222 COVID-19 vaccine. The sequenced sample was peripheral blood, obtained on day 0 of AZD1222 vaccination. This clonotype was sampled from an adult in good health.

The DNA for the CDR3 is TGTGCCTGGAGCCGCGGGGGGCCCAGTGCCGAAAAACTGTTTTTT. It codes for CAWSRGGPSAEKLFF. This sequence joins TRBV30 and TRBJ1-4; possible D gene TRBD1, 6 bases. The CDR3 sequence is 15 residues long. The V end was cut by 3 bases, the J end by 8 bases, with 19 bases between. The germline CDR1 and CDR2 sequences are GTSNPN and SVGIG (reference sequence).